This TCR beta chain comes out of a study of early T cells in non-severe SARS-CoV-2 infection. Whole-study context: Sequencing targeted bulk RNA from unsorted whole blood, leaving chains unpaired. Study-wide points: There was a bias toward anti-spike CD8 responses in VDJdb matching, which missed private and CD4 specificities.

This clonotype was counted ten times or more. The antigen remains unidentified. CDR3 length: 16 residues. V dropped 5 bases and J dropped 4 bases, with 19 bases sitting between them. CDR1 and CDR2 from the germline V gene are SGHTA and FQGTGA. In the library, individual cDNA molecules carried attached unique molecular identifiers. TCRdb itself ran the 5' RACE reads through MiXCR, one entry per CDR3 protein. The data show 70,000 to 85,000 distinct CDR3 sequences, around 10% seen once. This clonotype originated in an adult who was a healthcare worker with PCR-confirmed SARS-CoV-2 infection or an uninfected control (not recorded which). The donor label of this sample is uncertain. This sequence joins TRBV7-3 and TRBJ2-3, with TRBD1 as a possible D gene (5 bases). The source was whole blood, collected at baseline. The CDR3, as DNA: TGTGCCAGCAGCCCACAACCACACCTGACAGCAGATACGCAGTATTTT. The encoded protein is CASSPQPHLTADTQYF.